This T cell receptor (beta chain) came from a study of CD8 T cells in Susac syndrome. In germline, CDR1 is SQVTM, CDR2 ANQGSEA. The CDR3 length is 13 residues. Trimming took 4 bases from V and 5 from J, leaving 11 bases between them. RNA totalling 0.5 to 1 ug underwent reverse transcription with random hexamers. TCRdb redid the calling of the immunoSEQ multiplex PCR reads with MiXCR, one entry per CDR3 protein. The sample lists hundreds of thousands of distinct CDR3 sequences, around 95% occurring once. V is TRBV29-1 and J is TRBJ2-2; the D gene is possibly TRBD2 (5 bases). This clonotype originated in a human donor with multiple sclerosis. What was sequenced was CD4+ T cells from PBMCs. The CDR3 protein is CSVAGSNTGELFF. CDR3 DNA sequence: TGCAGCGTTGCTGGGAGTAATACCGGGGAGCTGTTTTTT.